The T cell receptor (beta chain) under discussion was sequenced for a study of CD8+CD57+ T cells in acquired aplastic anemia. Study background: Mean yield of DNA from sorted CD4+ and CD8+ cells was about 3.2 ug. Mean read depth for CD4+ cells from healthy donors was some 11 million. General study points: Simpson's diversity of CD8+ cells was not significantly different in patients compared with controls. In common between the patients and the controls were approximately 28 CD8+ CDR3 sequences.

Germline V gene sequence: CDR1 KGHDR, CDR2 SFDVKD. The CDR3 is 15 amino acids. With regard to this clonotype: Its cognate antigen is unknown. Its ends do not fully match the called genes, so a read error is possible.

CDR3 and TCR beta VDJ profiling relied on genomic DNA as the template. TCRdb fed the reads into MiXCR, producing one record per CDR3 protein. This table has around 150,000 distinct CDR3 sequences, just under 45% appearing once. This clonotype was sampled from a human donor in good health. The genes are TRBV24-1 and TRBJ2-3; D not certain. Sample: sorted CD4+, CD8+, or CD8+CD57+ T cells (not recorded which) from PBMCs. The CDR3 loop reads CATSDRRVSTDTQYF. The DNA of the CDR3 is TGCGCCACCAGTGACCGACGGGTTAGCACAGATACGCAGTATTTT.